Each of the 20 T cell receptor beta chains below was sequenced from the same sample in a study of cytomegalovirus exposure and HLA in healthy donors. It was with 60 Vbeta and 13 Jbeta primers that the PCR ran. Clones were read by immunoSEQ multiplex PCR, and TCRdb kept only the in-frame ones, dropping some. The sample lists under 200,000 clones, roughly 80% occurring once. Input material: PBMCs. The receptors come from a woman in her thirties or forties in good health and CMV-seropositive.

The chain combines TRBV7-2 with TRBJ2-1, with a tentative D call TRBD2 (6 bases). This CDR3 spans 16 amino acids. The germline gives CDR1 SGHTA, CDR2 FQGNSA. V was cut by 4 bases and J by 5 bases, with 18 bases left in between. CDR3 nucleotide sequence: TGTGCCAGCAGCTCCTCTCTGGCGGAGGGAGACAATGAGCAGTTCTTC. As protein: CASSSSLAEGDNEQFF.

The genes are TRBV5-1 and TRBJ2-7; a possible D gene is TRBD2 (5 bases). The CDR3 has 13 amino acids. The germline V gene encodes CDR1 SGHRS and CDR2 YFSETQ. Between the trimmed V and J ends, which lost 5 bases and 3 bases, there was a span of 12 bases. The CDR3 loop reads CASRSGPRYEQYF. CDR3 nucleotides: TGCGCCAGCAGAAGCGGACCACGCTACGAGCAGTACTTC.

The J gene is TRBJ2-1, the V gene TRBV4-2, with 14 bases fitting TRBD2. The junction had 6 bases not matched to a gene; V was cut back by 5 bases and J by 6 bases. CDR1 is LGHNA, CDR2 YNFKEQ, per germline. This CDR3 has 16 residues. The CDR3 bases are TGTGCCAGCAGCTTGACAGGGACTAGCGGGAGCAATGAGCAGTTCTTC. Protein sequence: CASSLTGTSGSNEQFF.

The CDR3 loop reads CASSPPWTSGKNTGELFF. Here the CDR3 DNA reads TGTGCCAGCAGTCCCCCCTGGACTAGCGGGAAGAACACCGGGGAGCTGTTTTTT. This chain uses TRBV28 with TRBJ2-2, with 12 bases lining up with TRBD2. Germline V lookup: CDR1 MDHEN, CDR2 SYDVKM. This CDR3 is built from 18 residues. J lost 1 base, V lost 5 bases, and 8 bases had no gene match.

This clone appeared a few times. At one boundary the junction diverges from the germline segment, which might be a read error. The V and J genes are TRBV4-1 and TRBJ2-7; maybe TRBD2 (5 bases). CDR3 length: 13 amino acids. Germline CDR1 and CDR2: MGHRA and YSYEKL. The CDR3 coding sequence is TGCGCCAGCAGCAAAGATAGAGGGTACGAGCAGTACTTC. This translates into CASSKDRGYEQYF.

The rearrangement joins TRBV18 to TRBJ1-1; the D is unclear. The CDR3 length is 18 residues. V was cut by 2 bases and J by 3 bases, with 22 bases left in between. From germline, CDR1 is KGHSH and CDR2 LQKENI. As DNA, the CDR3 is TGTGCCAGCTCACCAAGAGAGGCCTGGGTTGATGGTGACACTGAAGCTTTCTTT. Protein: CASSPREAWVDGDTEAFF.

The rearrangement links TRBV6-6 to TRBJ1-1; D remains ambiguous. Trimming cost V 2 bases and J 1 base, with 5 bases left between them. Germline V gives CDR1 MNHNY, CDR2 SVGAGI (reference sequence). CDR3 length: 13 amino acids. The CDR3 reads CASSYEENTEAFF. CDR3 nucleotides: TGTGCCAGCAGTTACGAGGAGAACACTGAAGCTTTCTTT.

This rearrangement joins TRBV6-1 to TRBJ2-7, with 11 bases that match TRBD1. Germline V CDR1 and CDR2: MNHNS, SASEGT. The CDR3 consists of 15 residues. V lost 6 bases and J lost 2; bases outside the gene matches: 6. CDR3 sequence reads: CASSPRDRGAYEQYF. CDR3 bases: TGTGCCAGCAGCCCCCGGGACAGGGGGGCCTACGAGCAGTACTTC.

The CDR3 protein is CASSLFSGGSSYEQYF. CDR3 in DNA: TGTGCCAGCAGCTTGTTCAGCGGGGGGAGCTCCTACGAGCAGTACTTC. This chain links TRBV5-4 with TRBJ2-7, with TRBD2 matching over 9 bases. Trimming took 1 base from V and 0 from J; bases not matched to a gene: 5. Germline-derived CDR1 and CDR2 are SGHNT and YYREEE (reference sequence). The CDR3 extends over 16 amino acids.

The chain's CDR3 is CASSLAALAGVNEQYF. CDR3 sequence (DNA): TGTGCCAGCAGCTTAGCGGCACTAGCGGGAGTCAACGAGCAGTACTTC. J is TRBJ2-7 and V is TRBV7-9; 11 positions agree with TRBD2. J lost 5 bases, V lost 0 bases, and 6 bases had no gene match. Per germline, CDR1 SEHNR and CDR2 FQNEAQ (reference sequence). This CDR3 contains 16 residues. The full variable domain, with the rest looked up from reference TRBV7-9 and TRBJ2-7, is DTGVSQNPRHKITKRGQNVTFRCDPISEHNRLYWYRQTLGQGPEFLTYFQNEAQLEKSRLLSDRFSAERPKGSFSTLEIQRTEQGDSAMYLCASSLAALAGVNEQYFGPGTRLTVT.

The rearrangement links TRBV19 to TRBJ1-2, with 7 bases lining up with TRBD1. This CDR3 contains 13 residues. J was trimmed by 0 bases and V by 6 bases; bases with no gene match: 1. Germline V gene lookup returns CDR1 LNHDA and CDR2 SQIVND (reference sequence). For the CDR3, the DNA is TGTGCCAGTAGCGGGACAGCTAACTATGGCTACACCTTC. Amino acid sequence: CASSGTANYGYTF.

The rearrangement joins TRBV28 to TRBJ1-5; 8 bases are shared with TRBD1. The CDR3 spans 15 residues. Trimming at V came to 5 bases and at J to 7 bases, leaving 10 bases not matched to a gene. Germline lookup yields CDR1 MDHEN and CDR2 SYDVKM. The CDR3 reads CASSPQTGAGQPQHF. DNA for the CDR3: TGTGCCAGCAGTCCACAGACAGGGGCCGGGCAGCCCCAGCATTTT.

V gene TRBV29-1 combines with J gene TRBJ2-7, with 7 bases aligning to TRBD2. The CDR3 loop spans 15 amino acids. Germline trimming cut 1 base from V and 7 bases from J; bases unmatched to any gene: 13. Looked up from germline, CDR1 is SQVTM and CDR2 is ANQGSEA. As DNA, the CDR3 is TGCAGCGTTGAAGGGGCGATCGGGGGGATGGTAGAGCAGTACTTC. This gives the protein CSVEGAIGGMVEQYF.

The chain employs TRBV10-3 and TRBJ2-1; maybe TRBD2 (6 bases). Trimming removed 4 bases from V and 6 bases from J, with 19 bases in between. Germline loops: CDR1 ENHRY, CDR2 SYGVKD. The CDR3 is 16 residues long. The CDR3 protein is CAISGGRLTSGNEQFF. CDR3 nucleotide sequence: TGTGCCATCAGTGGTGGGCGGCTGACTAGTGGCAATGAGCAGTTCTTC.

V gene TRBV25-1 combines with J gene TRBJ2-5, with 9 bases identical to TRBD2. The V gene's germline CDR1 is MGHDK and CDR2 SYGVNS. The CDR3 contains 13 residues. With V trimmed by 8 bases and J by 1 base, 2 bases remained unmatched. The CDR3 is CASGGGGQETQYF. The CDR3, as DNA: TGTGCCAGCGGCGGGGGGGGCCAAGAGACCCAGTACTTC.

The rearrangement joins TRBV27 to TRBJ2-3; tentatively, D is TRBD1 (6 bases). The CDR3 runs to 14 residues. Trimming shortened V by 8 bases and J by 2 bases, and 14 bases separated the two germline ends. The germline V gene has CDR1 MNHEY and CDR2 SMNVEV (reference sequence). This CDR3 reads CASAPGVTTDTQYF. CDR3 DNA sequence: TGTGCCAGCGCTCCAGGGGTGACCACAGATACGCAGTATTTT.

This clone was seen just once. The chain is built from TRBV28 and TRBJ2-2; 11 bases are a match to TRBD1. The CDR3 extends over 15 amino acids. From germline, CDR1 is MDHEN and CDR2 SYDVKM. The V gene end was trimmed by 6 bases and the J gene end by 3 bases; junction bases not matched to a gene: 3. CDR3 sequence (DNA): TGTGCCAGCAGCAAGGACAGGGGGCACACCGGGGAGCTGTTTTTT. It yields the protein CASSKDRGHTGELFF. The full variable domain, in which reference TRBV28 and TRBJ2-2 provide the parts outside the CDR3, is DVKVTQSSRYLVKRTGEKVFLECVQDMDHENMFWYRQDPGLGLRLIYFSYDVKMKEKGDIPEGYSVSREKKERFSLILESASTNQTSMYLCASSKDRGHTGELFFGEGSRLTVL.

This chain links TRBV12-5 with TRBJ2-1; no clear D gene. CDR1 and CDR2 from the germline V gene are LGHNT and FRNRAP. V shed 9 bases and J shed 0 bases, with 15 bases lying between them. This CDR3 comprises 15 residues. CDR3 nucleotides: TGTGCTAGCTCCCCTGACATAAACTCCTACAATGAGCAGTTCTTC. It is translated as CASSPDINSYNEQFF. Combining the CDR3 with reference TRBV12-5 and TRBJ2-1 gives the whole variable domain DARVTQTPRHKVTEMGQEVTMRCQPILGHNTVFWYRQTMMQGLELLAYFRNRAPLDDSGMPKDRFSAEMPDATLATLKIQPSEPRDSAVYFCASSPDINSYNEQFFGPGTRLTVL.

This chain connects TRBV5-8 to TRBJ2-5; 13 bases align to TRBD2. Germline V CDR1 and CDR2: SGHTS, YDEGEE. There are 13 residues in the CDR3. V dropped 2 bases and J dropped 11; count of bases not matched to a gene: 3. CDR3 region: CASSFQTSGRQYF. Written as DNA, the CDR3 is TGTGCCAGCAGCTTCCAGACTAGCGGGAGGCAGTACTTC.

The J gene is TRBJ1-4, the V gene TRBV9, with 9 bases fitting TRBD1. The CDR3 spans 15 residues. Germline loops: CDR1 SGDLS, CDR2 YYNGEE. Unmatched junction bases numbered 4, after V lost 3 bases and J lost 4 bases. This CDR3 is CASSARQGVNEKLFF. The CDR3 bases are TGTGCCAGCAGCGCCCGACAGGGGGTTAATGAAAAACTGTTTTTT.